This T cell receptor (beta chain) came from a study of the immune and genomic landscape of osteosarcoma. Study context: Poor-risk disease predominated: about 71% unfavorable response, approximately 65% deceased. Study results and limitations: Clonality was low: mean around 0.086, highest around 0.28, suggesting limited expansion. Several cases had one hyperexpanded dominant clone and under 100 clonotypes. Clonality was higher in immune-hot C3 than cold C1, yet still low.

V lost 0 bases and J lost 6; bases outside the gene matches: 6. Germline V gene lookup returns CDR1 SGDLS and CDR2 YYNGEE. The CDR3 covers 15 residues. Points on this clone: Its antigen is unknown.

Primary, local recurrence and metastasis osteosarcoma tumors were taken after treatment from poor-prognosis patients. Data came from immunoSEQ multiplex PCR; TCRdb stores just in-frame clones and leaves some out. In the table there are about 5,100 clones, 70% to 85% of which are singletons. This chain connects TRBV9 to TRBJ2-3; 8 nucleotides match TRBD1. The receptor was isolated from a human donor with osteosarcoma. The sequenced sample was osteosarcoma tumor tissue from the lung. The CDR3 DNA follows: TGTGCCAGCAGCGTAGCCCAGGGGGCGTGGGATACGCAGTATTTT. Translated: CASSVAQGAWDTQYF.